This passage covers 11 T cell receptor beta chains from one sample sequenced in a study of shared clonotypes between healthy human individuals. Data came from immunoSEQ multiplex PCR; TCRdb stores just in-frame clones and leaves some out. This sample has about 2.4 million clones, with roughly 93% found just once. The specimen sequenced was naive CD4+ T cells from PBMCs. This sample's subset: CD45RA+ positively selected. These receptors originate from a man aged 18 to 30 in good health. Some clones in this sample may be carry-over from other donors' samples.

The chain joins TRBV28 to TRBJ2-3; D not resolved. The germline V gene has CDR1 MDHEN and CDR2 SYDVKM. The CDR3 sequence is 13 residues long. With 6 bases removed from V and 2 bases from J, the gap between germline ends came to 9 bases. CDR3 nucleotide sequence: TGTGCCAGCAGCCACCCCGCCACAGATACGCAGTATTTT. It translates to CASSHPATDTQYF. The full variable domain, with the rest looked up from reference TRBV28 and TRBJ2-3, is DVKVTQSSRYLVKRTGEKVFLECVQDMDHENMFWYRQDPGLGLRLIYFSYDVKMKEKGDIPEGYSVSREKKERFSLILESASTNQTSMYLCASSHPATDTQYFGPGTRLTVL.

The chain's CDR3 is CASSVESYGGYEQFF. The DNA for the CDR3 is TGTGCCAGCAGCGTAGAATCTTATGGGGGCTATGAGCAGTTCTTC. The V call is TRBV9, the J call TRBJ2-1; D is possibly TRBD1 (6 bases). The CDR3 runs to 15 residues. Between the trimmed V and J ends, which lost 0 bases and 8 bases, there was a span of 15 bases. Per the germline V gene, CDR1 is SGDLS and CDR2 is YYNGEE.

This clone occurred once. The chain combines TRBV5-1 with TRBJ2-3, with 8 bases fitting TRBD1. Trimming cost V 4 bases and J 2 bases; bases outside gene matches: 6. Germline assignment: CDR1 SGHRS and CDR2 YFSETQ. The CDR3 is made up of 15 amino acids. CDR3 in amino acids: CASSPGQGNTDTQYF. CDR3 DNA sequence: TGCGCCAGCAGCCCCGGACAGGGAAACACAGATACGCAGTATTTT.

This chain links TRBV10-3 with TRBJ2-3, with TRBD2 matching 7 bases. Germline V gene data show CDR1 as ENHRY and CDR2 as SYGVKD. This CDR3 region has 15 residues. V dropped 5 bases and J dropped 4; count of bases not matched to a gene: 9. CDR3 nucleotide sequence: TGTGCCATCAGTCAACCGGGAGGAAGGGCAGATACGCAGTATTTT. It specifies CAISQPGGRADTQYF.

The chain couples TRBV6-6 to TRBJ2-1; the match to TRBD2 covers 7 bases. Losses at the gene ends were 2 bases for V and 15 bases for J; bases not matched to a gene: 10. This CDR3 is built from 13 residues. Germline V gene data show CDR1 as MNHNY and CDR2 as SVGAGI (reference sequence). CDR3 in amino acids: CASSYGSAGLPFF. The CDR3 region has the DNA TGTGCCAGCAGTTACGGGTCAGCGGGACTCCCGTTCTTC.

This clone came up once. This chain connects TRBV18 to TRBJ1-3; TRBD1 matches 9 bases. The junction had 9 bases not matched to a gene; V was cut back by 3 bases and J by 3 bases. Germline V gives CDR1 KGHSH, CDR2 LQKENI. The CDR3 length is 17 residues. DNA of the CDR3: TGTGCCAGCTCACCGAATCCCGGGACAGGGTATGGAAACACCATATATTTT. This sequence encodes CASSPNPGTGYGNTIYF.

The chain carries TRBV7-6 and TRBJ2-3, with D possibly TRBD2 on 5 matching bases. This CDR3 spans 15 amino acids. Trimming cost V 4 bases and J 4 bases, with 15 bases left between them. Germline assignment: CDR1 SGHVS and CDR2 FNYEAQ. CDR3 bases: TGTGCCAGCAGCTCAACCACGGCCGGGGCAGATACGCAGTATTTT. Protein product: CASSSTTAGADTQYF.

This chain links TRBV21-1 with TRBJ2-7; TRBD2, the D gene given by the table, was not confirmed from the DNA. TRBV21-1 is given as a pseudogene. This CDR3 contains 16 residues. In DNA, the CDR3 is TGTGCCAGCAGCAAAGTTCGGGGGGCAGACGCCTACGAGCAGTACTTC. Its translation is CASSKVRGADAYEQYF.

The rearrangement links TRBV19 to TRBJ1-5, with a weak D call TRBD1 (6 bases). The CDR3 contains 16 residues. Trimming shortened V by 6 bases and J by 0 bases, and 15 bases separated the two germline ends. Germline CDR1 and CDR2: LNHDA and SQIVND (reference sequence). This CDR3 reads CASRPDSGYSNQPQHF. CDR3 coding DNA: TGTGCCAGTAGGCCGGACAGTGGATATAGCAATCAGCCCCAGCATTTT.

The gene calls are TRBV5-6 and TRBJ1-5; TRBD1 matches at 7 bases. Germline V CDR1 and CDR2: SGHDT, YYEEEE. The CDR3 is 16 residues long. V lost 4 bases to trimming and J lost 5 bases; unmatched junction nucleotides: 12. The CDR3 nucleotides are TGTGCCAGCAGCCGCCTGGGACAGAGGAACCATCAGCCCCAGCATTTT. It specifies CASSRLGQRNHQPQHF.

This clone appeared once. The CDR3 sequence is CASSIRTSGSAEAYYNEQFF. The CDR3 DNA is TGTGCCAGCAGCATCCGGACTAGCGGGAGTGCAGAAGCTTACTACAATGAGCAGTTCTTC. This chain uses TRBV7-8 with TRBJ2-1, with 13 positions matching TRBD2. Germline V gene data show CDR1 as SGHVS and CDR2 as FQNEAQ. V was pared by 5 bases and J by 3 bases, with 16 bases of the junction left unmatched. CDR3 size: 20 residues.